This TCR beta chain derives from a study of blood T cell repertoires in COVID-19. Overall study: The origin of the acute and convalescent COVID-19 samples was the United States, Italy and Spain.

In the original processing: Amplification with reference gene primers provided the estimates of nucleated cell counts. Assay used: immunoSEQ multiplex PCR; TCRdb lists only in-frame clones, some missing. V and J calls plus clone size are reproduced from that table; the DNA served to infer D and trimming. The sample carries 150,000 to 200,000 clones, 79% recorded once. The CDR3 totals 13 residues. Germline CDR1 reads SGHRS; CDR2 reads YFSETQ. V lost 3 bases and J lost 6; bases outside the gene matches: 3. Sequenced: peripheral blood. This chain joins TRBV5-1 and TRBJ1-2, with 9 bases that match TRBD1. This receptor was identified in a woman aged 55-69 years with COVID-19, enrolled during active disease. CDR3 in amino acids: CASSSGQGHGYTF. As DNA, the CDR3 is TGCGCCAGCAGCTCCGGACAGGGGCATGGCTACACCTTC.